One and the same sample provided the 25 T cell receptor beta chains below, sequenced in a study of blood T cell repertoires in COVID-19. The protocol was immunoSEQ multiplex PCR, while the TCRdb copy is restricted to in-frame clones and leaves out a portion. The sample comprises about 150,000 clones, 70% to 90% of which are singletons, and about 2.6% rests with the top ten. The sample was peripheral blood. The receptors derive from a man aged 55 to 70 with acute or convalescent COVID-19.

The chain has TRBV27 and TRBJ1-6, with D tentatively TRBD1 (5 bases). CDR3 size: 15 residues. Trimming left V 3 bases short and J 5 bases short, with 11 bases between. CDR1 and CDR2 (germline): MNHEY, SMNVEV (reference sequence). CDR3 coding DNA: TGTGCCAGCAGTTTCGACAGAATGCATAATTCACCCCTCCACTTT. This translates into CASSFDRMHNSPLHF.

J is TRBJ2-6 and V is TRBV7-3, with D possibly matching TRBD1 (6 bases). CDR3 length: 14 amino acids. In germline, CDR1 is SGHTA, CDR2 FQGTGA. V was cut by 6 bases and J by 4 bases, with 10 bases left in between. CDR3 bases: TGTGCCAGCAGACAGGGAACAGGGGCCAACGTCCTGACTTTC. Amino acids: CASRQGTGANVLTF. Full variable domain (missing parts from reference TRBV7-3 and TRBJ2-6): GAGVSQTPSNKVTEKGKYVELRCDPISGHTALYWYRQSLGQGPEFLIYFQGTGAADDSGLPNDRFFAVRPEGSVSTLKIQRTERGDSAVYLCASRQGTGANVLTFGAGSRLTVL.

The V call is TRBV6-5, the J call TRBJ1-3, with D possibly matching TRBD1 (5 bases). This CDR3 contains 15 residues. The germline gives CDR1 MNHEY, CDR2 SVGAGI. Trimming cost V 3 bases and J 4 bases, with 13 bases left between them. CDR3 sequence reads: CASSYVRGSGNTIYF. CDR3 DNA: TGTGCCAGCAGTTATGTTAGGGGCTCAGGAAACACCATATATTTT.

As regards this clone: Other DNA sequences in this specimen translate into the identical CDR3. V is TRBV7-3 and J is TRBJ1-1; TRBD1 matches at 8 bases. Germline CDR1 and CDR2: SGHTA and FQGTGA. There are 14 residues in the CDR3. The trim removed 5 bases at V and 1 base at J, leaving 3 bases unmatched. As DNA, the CDR3 is TGTGCCAGCAGCCTAGGGACAGGGAACACTGAAGCTTTCTTT. Its protein is CASSLGTGNTEAFF. Full variable domain (missing parts from reference TRBV7-3 and TRBJ1-1): GAGVSQTPSNKVTEKGKYVELRCDPISGHTALYWYRQSLGQGPEFLIYFQGTGAADDSGLPNDRFFAVRPEGSVSTLKIQRTERGDSAVYLCASSLGTGNTEAFFGQGTRLTVV.

The chain carries TRBV19 and TRBJ1-6; TRBD1 matches at 9 bases. This CDR3 is 15 amino acids long. Germline V gene sequence: CDR1 LNHDA, CDR2 SQIVND (reference sequence). The ends lost 1 base at V and 9 bases at J; junction bases unmatched: 4. The CDR3 region has the DNA TGTGCCAGTAGTATAGTTACAGGGGGCGGTTCACCCCTCCACTTT. It encodes CASSIVTGGGSPLHF.

The genes are TRBV6-5 and TRBJ2-2; 7 bases are shared with TRBD1. CDR3 size: 11 residues. Germline loops: CDR1 MNHEY, CDR2 SVGAGI. The J segment lost 8 bases and the V segment lost 6 bases, leaving 0 bases of the junction unmatched. CDR3 amino acids: CASRGQGELFF. The CDR3 nucleotides are TGTGCCAGCAGGGGACAGGGGGAGCTGTTTTTT.

DNA for the CDR3: TGTGCCAGCAGCTTGGATTGGACAGCAACTAATGAAAAACTGTTTTTT. This translates into CASSLDWTATNEKLFF. The chain links TRBV5-5 to TRBJ1-4, with a tentative D call TRBD1 (6 bases). This CDR3 has 16 residues. The germline gives CDR1 SGHKS, CDR2 YYEKEE (reference sequence). With 0 bases removed from V and 0 bases from J, the gap between germline ends came to 9 bases.

The chain combines TRBV4-1 with TRBJ1-5; a weak D match, TRBD1 (5 bases). CDR3 length equals 15 residues. The germline V gene encodes CDR1 MGHRA and CDR2 YSYEKL. Trimming took off 6 bases at V and 1 base at J, with 13 bases between the two ends. The DNA of the CDR3 is TGCGCCAGCAGGGGGGGGTTAGTCAGCAATCAGCCCCAGCATTTT. Translating it yields CASRGGLVSNQPQHF.

The chain carries TRBV6-2 or TRBV6-3 and TRBJ1-6, with 7 nucleotides matching TRBD1. The germline CDR1 and CDR2 sequences are MNHEY and SVGEGT. The V gene end was trimmed by 5 bases and the J gene end by 6 bases; junction bases not matched to a gene: 7. The CDR3 is 15 residues long. The CDR3, as DNA: TGTGCCAGCAGTCCGTCCCGGGACAGTAATTCACCCCTCCACTTT. As protein: CASSPSRDSNSPLHF.

This chain joins TRBV4-3 and TRBJ1-1; no firm D call. Germline V gives CDR1 LGHNA, CDR2 YSLEER. CDR3 length: 17 residues. V dropped 0 bases and J dropped 1 base, with 15 bases sitting between them. The CDR3 DNA follows: TGCGCCAGCAGCCAAGATAGCGGGTGGGATTCGAACACTGAAGCTTTCTTT. It yields the protein CASSQDSGWDSNTEAFF.

The chain has TRBV7-2 and TRBJ2-7; the D gene is possibly TRBD1 (5 bases). V was shortened by 1 base and J by 4 bases, with 14 bases between the two germline ends. The CDR3 is 15 residues long. The germline V gene has CDR1 SGHTA and CDR2 FQGNSA. In DNA, the CDR3 is TGTGCCAGCAGCTTAGGGTGGCAGGGCATGTACGAGCAGTACTTC. This sequence encodes CASSLGWQGMYEQYF.

V is TRBV19 and J is TRBJ2-3; D gene unclear. The CDR3 contains 15 residues. V gave up 0 bases and J gave up 6 bases, with 13 bases separating them. The V gene's germline CDR1 is LNHDA and CDR2 SQIVND (reference sequence). In DNA form, the CDR3 reads TGTGCCAGTAGTATAGATCTGACTTGGGTGGATACGCAGTATTTT. It specifies CASSIDLTWVDTQYF.

The chain combines TRBV5-1 with TRBJ1-2; D unclear. Trimming left V 0 bases short and J 8 bases short, with 14 bases between. This CDR3 spans 14 amino acids. The germline CDR1 and CDR2 sequences are SGHRS and YFSETQ. The CDR3 nucleotides are TGCGCCAGCAGCTTGGAGGTCAGCTCGAGGGGCTACACCTTC. This codes for CASSLEVSSRGYTF.

The chain links TRBV12-5 to TRBJ1-5; D is uncertain. Looked up from germline, CDR1 is LGHNT and CDR2 is FRNRAP. Trimming cost V 8 bases and J 6 bases, with 17 bases left between them. This CDR3 has 14 residues. The CDR3 DNA sequence: TGTGCTAGTTGCGATTCATTAGCTTGTCAGCCCCAGCATTTT. Translation gives CASCDSLACQPQHF.

V is TRBV7-9 and J is TRBJ1-4, with 8 bases lining up with TRBD1. Germline CDR1 reads SEHNR; CDR2 reads FQNEAQ (reference sequence). The V gene end was trimmed by 4 bases and the J gene end by 7 bases; junction bases not matched to a gene: 11. The CDR3 sequence is 16 residues long. The CDR3 coding sequence is TGTGCCAGCAGCTCCCAGGGGGCCAGGGGCGGTGAAAAACTGTTTTTT. This codes for CASSSQGARGGEKLFF.

The J gene is TRBJ1-6, the V gene TRBV30, with D unclear. This CDR3 comprises 16 residues. V lost 7 bases and J 0 bases, leaving 16 bases between the germline ends. Germline V gene data show CDR1 as GTSNPN and CDR2 as SVGIG (reference sequence). The CDR3 region is CASNPGGSSYNSPLHF. As DNA, the CDR3 is TGTGCCTCCAATCCCGGCGGAAGCTCCTATAATTCACCCCTCCACTTT.

CDR3 protein: CASRRDREWRQPQHF. DNA for the CDR3: TGTGCCAGTAGGAGGGACAGGGAGTGGAGACAGCCCCAGCATTTT. This sequence joins TRBV19 and TRBJ1-5; 9 nucleotides line up with TRBD1. The CDR3 contains 15 residues. Losses at the gene ends were 6 bases for V and 7 bases for J; bases not matched to a gene: 10. CDR1 is LNHDA, CDR2 SQIVND, per germline (reference sequence).

CDR3 residues: CATKKTGAAGNTIYF. DNA of the CDR3: TGTGCCACCAAGAAAACAGGGGCTGCAGGAAACACCATATATTTT. The chain combines TRBV15 with TRBJ1-3; 7 bases align to TRBD1. CDR3 length equals 15 residues. Germline CDR1 is LNHNV and CDR2 is YYDKDF (reference sequence). J gave up 4 bases and V 7 bases, and 10 bases lay outside the gene matches.

The chain couples TRBV5-1 to TRBJ2-3; 11 bases agree with TRBD1. The V gene end was trimmed by 0 bases and the J gene end by 4 bases; junction bases not matched to a gene: 4. This CDR3 contains 16 residues. Germline CDR1 and CDR2: SGHRS and YFSETQ. The CDR3 region has the DNA TGCGCCAGCAGCTTGGTAGGGACAGGGGGGGCAGATACGCAGTATTTT. This sequence encodes CASSLVGTGGADTQYF.

The chain employs TRBV4-1 and TRBJ2-3; 9 bases map to TRBD1. The CDR3 covers 17 residues. With V trimmed by 4 bases and J by 2 bases, 10 bases remained unmatched. Germline assignment: CDR1 MGHRA and CDR2 YSYEKL. The CDR3 DNA sequence: TGCGCCAGCAGCCTTTGGGGGACAGGGACGATCACAGATACGCAGTATTTT. Translating gives CASSLWGTGTITDTQYF.

V is TRBV14 and J is TRBJ2-5; D might be TRBD1 (5 bases). Germline CDR1 SGHDN, CDR2 FVKESK. The CDR3 contains 14 residues. Between the trimmed V and J ends, which lost 4 bases and 3 bases, there was a span of 12 bases. CDR3 amino acids: CASSLQTVKETQYF. The DNA of the CDR3 is TGTGCCAGCAGCCTACAGACAGTCAAAGAGACCCAGTACTTC.

The chain uses TRBV7-9 and TRBJ2-2; 8 nucleotides match TRBD2. This CDR3 is built from 16 residues. V dropped 0 bases and J dropped 1; count of bases not matched to a gene: 1. Germline CDR1 is SEHNR and CDR2 is FQNEAQ (reference sequence). CDR3 amino acids: CASSLASGMNTGELFF. In DNA, the CDR3 is TGTGCCAGCAGCTTAGCTAGCGGGATGAACACCGGGGAGCTGTTTTTT. Full variable domain (remainder filled in from reference TRBV7-9 and TRBJ2-2): DTGVSQNPRHKITKRGQNVTFRCDPISEHNRLYWYRQTLGQGPEFLTYFQNEAQLEKSRLLSDRFSAERPKGSFSTLEIQRTEQGDSAMYLCASSLASGMNTGELFFGEGSRLTVL.

This chain links TRBV9 with TRBJ2-3; a weak D match, TRBD1 (6 bases). Germline V gene data show CDR1 as SGDLS and CDR2 as YYNGEE. The CDR3 runs 16 residues. The V end lost 0 bases, the J end lost 0 bases, and 11 bases lay between the germline ends. The CDR3 coding sequence is TGTGCCAGCAGCGTAGTTGGGACAACTAGCACAGATACGCAGTATTTT. It specifies CASSVVGTTSTDTQYF.

This clone has just a few counts. The V and J genes are TRBV4-2 and TRBJ2-5, with TRBD2 matching over 11 bases. The junction had 5 bases not matched to a gene; V was cut back by 3 bases and J by 5 bases. Germline CDR1 and CDR2: LGHNA and YNFKEQ. The CDR3 is 15 amino acids. CDR3 coding DNA: TGTGCCAGCAGCCATAGCTCTAGCGGGGGGGAGACCCAGTACTTC. Its protein is CASSHSSSGGETQYF.

This sequence joins TRBV18 and TRBJ2-6; the D gene is possibly TRBD1 (6 bases). Germline V gene lookup returns CDR1 KGHSH and CDR2 LQKENI. V shed 7 bases and J shed 4 bases, with 11 bases lying between them. CDR3 length: 14 residues. This chain's CDR3 is CASLQGRGANVLTF. The DNA of the CDR3 is TGTGCCAGCTTACAGGGACGAGGGGCCAACGTCCTGACTTTC.